The 12 T cell receptor beta chains below were found in one sample sequenced in a study of blood T cell repertoires in COVID-19. Measured with immunoSEQ multiplex PCR; TCRdb has only the in-frame clones, and not every one. The sample has some 430,000 clones, about 90% seen once. Sequenced: PBMCs or T cells enriched from blood (not recorded which). Receptor source: a young man who had recovered from COVID-19.

This chain joins TRBV27 and TRBJ1-5; D not resolved. V lost 0 bases and J 1 base, leaving 19 bases between the germline ends. Germline CDR1 MNHEY, CDR2 SMNVEV (reference sequence). The CDR3 length is 19 residues. The CDR3 loop is CASSLSVGRLGESNQPQHF. The CDR3, as DNA: TGTGCCAGCAGTTTATCTGTAGGTCGTTTAGGAGAAAGCAATCAGCCCCAGCATTTT.

This clone was detected once. CDR3 DNA sequence: TGCGCCAGCAGCTGGGGTTCGGCGGAGGGCACAGATACGCAGTATTTT. Residues: CASSWGSAEGTDTQYF. This sequence joins TRBV5-1 and TRBJ2-3; maybe TRBD2 (5 bases). Germline V gives CDR1 SGHRS, CDR2 YFSETQ. Trimming took 3 bases from V and 1 from J, leaving 15 bases between them. The CDR3 length is 16 residues.

The chain couples TRBV27 to TRBJ1-1; 7 nucleotides align to TRBD1. The trim removed 6 bases at V and 4 bases at J, leaving 11 bases unmatched. Looked up from germline, CDR1 is MNHEY and CDR2 is SMNVEV (reference sequence). The CDR3 length is 15 residues. This CDR3 is CASRTDRRASTEAFF. Written as DNA, the CDR3 is TGTGCCAGCAGGACGGACAGGAGGGCGTCCACTGAAGCTTTCTTT.

J is TRBJ2-7 and V is TRBV5-8, with D perhaps TRBD1 (6 bases). Trimming removed 1 base from V and 6 bases from J, with 17 bases in between. CDR3 size: 15 residues. Germline assignment: CDR1 SGHTS and CDR2 YDEGEE. The CDR3 sequence: CASSLHPSQGTEQYF. DNA for the CDR3: TGTGCCAGCAGCTTGCACCCCTCACAGGGAACCGAGCAGTACTTC.

This chain connects TRBV24-1 to TRBJ2-1; 12 nucleotides align to TRBD1. This CDR3 is 18 amino acids long. J lost 4 bases, V lost 0 bases, and 6 bases had no gene match. CDR1 KGHDR and CDR2 SFDVKD come from the germline V gene. The CDR3 reads CATSDLNWDRGLYNEQFF. The CDR3 DNA reads TGTGCCACCAGTGATTTGAATTGGGACAGGGGGCTGTACAATGAGCAGTTCTTC.

The CDR3: CASSADRVEQFF. CDR3 sequence (DNA): TGTGCCAGCAGCGCGGACAGGGTTGAGCAGTTCTTC. This chain uses TRBV7-9 with TRBJ2-1, with 8 bases identical to TRBD1. Germline V gene lookup returns CDR1 SEHNR and CDR2 FQNEAQ (reference sequence). CDR3 length: 12 amino acids. Losses at the gene ends were 5 bases for V and 9 bases for J; bases not matched to a gene: 3. Full variable domain (remainder filled in from reference TRBV7-9 and TRBJ2-1): DTGVSQNPRHKITKRGQNVTFRCDPISEHNRLYWYRQTLGQGPEFLTYFQNEAQLEKSRLLSDRFSAERPKGSFSTLEIQRTEQGDSAMYLCASSADRVEQFFGPGTRLTVL.

The chain recombines TRBV3-1 (or the pseudogene TRBV3-2) with TRBJ1-1; D uncertain. CDR3 length: 13 residues. Germline CDR1 and CDR2: LGHDT and YNNKEL (reference sequence). The V end lost 0 bases, the J end lost 6 bases, and 8 bases lay between the germline ends. The CDR3 sequence is CASSQDPRAEAFF. For the CDR3, the DNA is TGTGCCAGCAGCCAAGACCCGCGGGCTGAAGCTTTCTTT.

The chain recombines TRBV9 with TRBJ1-2, with D unresolved. CDR3 length: 14 residues. The V gene lost 0 bases and the J gene lost 4 bases, with 10 bases spanning the gap. The germline V gene has CDR1 SGDLS and CDR2 YYNGEE. The CDR3 sequence: CASSVDGVGYGYTF. CDR3 sequence (DNA): TGTGCCAGCAGCGTAGACGGGGTCGGCTATGGCTACACCTTC. Combining the CDR3 with reference TRBV9 and TRBJ1-2 gives the whole variable domain DSGVTQTPKHLITATGQRVTLRCSPRSGDLSVYWYQQSLDQGLQFLIQYYNGEERAKGNILERFSAQQFPDLHSELNLSSLELGDSALYFCASSVDGVGYGYTFGSGTRLTVV.

The V call is TRBV11-2, the J call TRBJ1-4; D gene unclear. Germline CDR1 reads SGHAT; CDR2 reads FQNNGV. The V end lost 5 bases, the J end lost 8 bases, and 12 bases lay between the germline ends. The CDR3 is 13 amino acids. This chain's CDR3 is CASSNPIGEKLFF. CDR3 sequence (DNA): TGTGCCAGCAGCAATCCCATTGGCGAAAAACTGTTTTTT.

V usage is TRBV4-1 and J usage is TRBJ1-1; D might be TRBD1 (6 bases). Germline CDR1 is MGHRA and CDR2 is YSYEKL. V lost 5 bases to trimming and J lost 5 bases, with 18 bases between them. The CDR3 covers 15 residues. The DNA of the CDR3 is TGCGCCAGCAGCTACCCCCCCAGGGGTCGAACTGAAGCTTTCTTT. It codes for CASSYPPRGRTEAFF.

This chain links TRBV4-1 with TRBJ1-1; D is unresolved. Germline V lookup: CDR1 MGHRA, CDR2 YSYEKL. V lost 3 bases, J lost 3 bases, and 17 bases lay in between. This CDR3 has 16 residues. Here the CDR3 reads CASSHPGGASYTEAFF. Here the CDR3 DNA reads TGCGCCAGCAGCCATCCCGGCGGCGCAAGTTACACTGAAGCTTTCTTT.

The V and J genes are TRBV2 and TRBJ1-2, with TRBD1 as a possible D gene (6 bases). V dropped 6 bases and J dropped 8 bases, with 13 bases sitting between them. The CDR3 length is 12 residues. Germline V CDR1 and CDR2: SNHLY, FYNNEI. The CDR3 spells CASRQQGRGYTF. Here the CDR3 DNA reads TGTGCCAGCAGGCAACAGGGAAGGGGCTACACCTTC.